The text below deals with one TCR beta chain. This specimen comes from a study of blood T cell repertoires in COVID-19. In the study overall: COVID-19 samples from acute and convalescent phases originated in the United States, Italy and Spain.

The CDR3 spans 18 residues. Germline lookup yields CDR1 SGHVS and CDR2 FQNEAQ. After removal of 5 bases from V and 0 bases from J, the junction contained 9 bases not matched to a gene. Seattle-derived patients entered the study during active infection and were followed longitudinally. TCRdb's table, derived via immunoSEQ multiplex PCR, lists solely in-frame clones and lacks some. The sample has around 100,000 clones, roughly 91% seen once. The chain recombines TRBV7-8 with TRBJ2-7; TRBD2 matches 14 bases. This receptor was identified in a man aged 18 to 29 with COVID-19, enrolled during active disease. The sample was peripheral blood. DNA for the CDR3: TGTGCCAGCAGCGCCACTAGTGGACTAGCGGGGGGCTCCTACGAGCAGTACTTC. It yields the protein CASSATSGLAGGSYEQYF.